Below, one TCR beta chain is given with its context. Its antigen is unidentified. Quantitative molecular-barcoded 5'-RACE generated the TCR beta libraries. TCRdb fed the 5' RACE reads into MiXCR, producing one record per CDR3 protein. The table has about 700,000 distinct CDR3 sequences, around 20% seen once. The CDR3 is 13 amino acids. V lost 9 bases to trimming and J lost 6 bases; unmatched junction nucleotides: 8. Per the germline V gene, CDR1 is SNHLY and CDR2 is FYNNEI. The record originates from a study of CD8 T cells in ankylosing spondylitis. Whole-study results and caveats: Roughly eight highly homologous variants made up a TCR beta motif that seemed to typify ankylosing spondylitis blood.

Sequenced input: blood, either unsorted or a sorted T cell fraction (not recorded which). The gene calls are TRBV2 and TRBJ2-1; TRBD1 aligns across 7 bases. This TCR came from a male donor with ankylosing spondylitis. CDR3 region: CASRQGLGNEQFF. CDR3 sequence (DNA): TGTGCCAGTAGACAGGGTTTAGGCAATGAGCAGTTCTTC. Full variable domain (outside the CDR3, taken from reference TRBV2 and TRBJ2-1): EPEVTQTPSHQVTQMGQEVILRCVPISNHLYFYWYRQILGQKVEFLVSFYNNEISEKSEIFDDQFSVERPDGSNFTLKIRSTKLEDSAMYFCASRQGLGNEQFFGPGTRLTVL.